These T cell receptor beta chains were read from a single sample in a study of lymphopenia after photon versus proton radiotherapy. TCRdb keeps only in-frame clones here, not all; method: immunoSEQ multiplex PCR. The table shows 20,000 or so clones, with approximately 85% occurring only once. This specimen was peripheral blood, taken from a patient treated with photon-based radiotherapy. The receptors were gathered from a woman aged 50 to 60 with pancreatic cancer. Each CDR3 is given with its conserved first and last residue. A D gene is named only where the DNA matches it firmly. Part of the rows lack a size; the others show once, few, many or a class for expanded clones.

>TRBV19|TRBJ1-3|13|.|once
CASGDGSGNTIYF
TGTGCCAGTGGGGACGGGTCTGGAAACACCATATATTTT
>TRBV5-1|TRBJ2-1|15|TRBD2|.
CASSLWAGGPGEQFF
TGCGCCAGCAGCTTGTGGGCGGGAGGGCCTGGTGAGCAGTTCTTC
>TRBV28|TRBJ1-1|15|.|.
CASSYLRTVNTEAFF
TGTGCCAGCAGTTACCTAAGGACGGTGAACACTGAAGCTTTCTTT
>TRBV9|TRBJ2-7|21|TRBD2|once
CASSVRTSGSGGLLSSYEQYF
TGTGCCAGCAGCGTACGTACTAGCGGGAGTGGCGGGCTCTTAAGCTCCTACGAGCAGTACTTC
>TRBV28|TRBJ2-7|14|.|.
CASSSTGRSYEQYF
TGTGCCAGCAGTTCGACAGGCCGCTCCTACGAGCAGTACTTC
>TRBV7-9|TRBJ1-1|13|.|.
CASSPKGPALAFF
TGTGCCAGCAGCCCAAAGGGCCCGGCGTTAGCTTTCTTT
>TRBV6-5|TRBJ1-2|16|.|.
CASSYSRGSLNYGYTF
TGTGCCAGCAGTTACTCCCGGGGCAGCCTCAACTATGGCTACACCTTC
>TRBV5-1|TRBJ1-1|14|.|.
CASSLARGNTEAFF
TGCGCCAGCAGCTTGGCTCGGGGTAACACTGAAGCTTTCTTT
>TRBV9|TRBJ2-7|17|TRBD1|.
CASSVGLRDRGFHEQYF
TGTGCCAGCAGCGTAGGTCTCCGGGACAGGGGTTTTCACGAGCAGTACTTC
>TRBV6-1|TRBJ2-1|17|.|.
CASSEPPVDRYYNEQFF
TGTGCCAGCAGTGAACCCCCCGTCGACCGATACTACAATGAGCAGTTCTTC
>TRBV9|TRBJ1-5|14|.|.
CASSGGAGAQPQHF
TGTGCCAGCAGCGGGGGGGCCGGGGCTCAGCCCCAGCATTTT
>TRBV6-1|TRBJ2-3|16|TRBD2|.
CASSVYSGTGTDTQYF
TGTGCCAGCAGTGTCTACAGCGGGACGGGCACAGATACGCAGTATTTT
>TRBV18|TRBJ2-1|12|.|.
CASSQDGNEQFF
TGTGCCAGCTCACAAGATGGGAATGAGCAGTTCTTC
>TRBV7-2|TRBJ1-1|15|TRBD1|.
CASSVTQGADTEAFF
TGTGCCAGCAGCGTCACACAGGGGGCGGACACTGAAGCTTTCTTT
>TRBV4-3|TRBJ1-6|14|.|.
CASSQDRGVSPLHF
TGCGCCAGCAGCCAAGATAGGGGCGTTTCACCCCTCCACTTT
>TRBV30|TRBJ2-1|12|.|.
CARSRTGNEQFF
TGTGCCCGGTCCAGGACTGGGAATGAGCAGTTCTTC